Shown below are 18 T cell receptor beta chains from a single sample sequenced in a study of identical twins. TCRdb passed the 5' RACE reads through MiXCR, listing each CDR3 protein once. The sample has about 730,000 distinct CDR3 sequences, 21% seen once. These same records also appear under a second study, on T cells expressing NK-cell markers.

Source material: PBMCs. The origin of the receptors is a woman aged 18-29 years in good health.

The chain joins TRBV7-2 to TRBJ2-3; D ambiguous. The germline CDR1 and CDR2 sequences are SGHTA and FQGNSA. Trimming stripped 6 bases from V and 6 bases from J, with 10 bases between. The CDR3 is 12 residues long. The CDR3 spells CASRQNDDTQYF. The CDR3, as DNA: TGTGCCAGCAGACAAAACGATGATACGCAGTATTTT. The variable domain in full, completed from reference TRBV7-2 and TRBJ2-3, reads GAGVSQSPSNKVTEKGKDVELRCDPISGHTALYWYRQSLGQGLEFLIYFQGNSAPDKSGLPSDRFSAERTGGSVSTLTIQRTQQEDSAVYLCASRQNDDTQYFGPGTRLTVL.

The chain couples TRBV11-2 to TRBJ2-1, with 8 bases fitting TRBD2. V dropped 6 bases and J dropped 1; count of bases not matched to a gene: 8. The CDR3 is made up of 16 amino acids. The germline V gene encodes CDR1 SGHAT and CDR2 FQNNGV. The CDR3 DNA is TGTGCCAGCAGGGGAGCGGGGGCCGGTTCCTACAATGAGCAGTTCTTC. Translated: CASRGAGAGSYNEQFF.

Many counts were recorded for this clonotype. The chain couples TRBV6-2 or TRBV6-3 to TRBJ2-1; D possibly corresponds to TRBD2 (6 bases). The CDR3 has 14 residues. CDR1 and CDR2 (germline): MNHEY, SVGEGT. The V end was cut by 4 bases, the J end by 0 bases, with 7 bases between. CDR3 DNA: TGTGCCAGCAGTTTACTAGCCTCCTACAATGAGCAGTTCTTC. As protein: CASSLLASYNEQFF.

The rearrangement uses TRBV4-2 and TRBJ2-3, with D maybe TRBD2 (5 bases). V was trimmed by 4 bases and J by 2 bases, leaving 22 bases between them. In germline, CDR1 is LGHNA, CDR2 YNFKEQ. The CDR3 covers 18 residues. CDR3 sequence reads: CASSPALLSGSPTDTQYF. The CDR3 coding sequence is TGTGCCAGCAGCCCCGCGCTACTCTCGGGATCCCCCACAGATACGCAGTATTTT.

This clonotype was recorded many times. The chain links TRBV10-2 to TRBJ2-5; D is tentatively TRBD1 or TRBD2 (6 bases each). The V gene lost 6 bases and the J gene lost 4 bases, with 9 bases spanning the gap. This CDR3 has 12 residues. Germline-derived CDR1 and CDR2 are WSHSY and SAAADI. For the CDR3, the DNA is TGCGCCAGCAGCGAGGGGGGAGAGACCCAGTACTTC. This sequence encodes CASSEGGETQYF.

V is TRBV5-6 and J is TRBJ2-1; the D call may be TRBD1 or TRBD2 (6 bases each). Germline CDR1 and CDR2: SGHDT and YYEEEE. This CDR3 is 14 amino acids long. The germline V and J ends were trimmed by 6 bases and 12 bases, with 22 bases remaining between them. The CDR3 region has the DNA TGTGCCAGCAAATGGGGGCTAGCGACGATTGGGCAGTTCTTC. It codes for CASKWGLATIGQFF.

The chain links TRBV5-6 to TRBJ2-1; 8 bases align to TRBD2. The V gene's germline CDR1 is SGHDT and CDR2 YYEEEE. The CDR3 has 15 amino acids. V shed 4 bases, J shed 5 bases, and the junction held 8 bases outside the gene matches. The CDR3 loop reads CASSRSGRFNNEQFF. The CDR3 DNA sequence: TGTGCCAGCAGCCGAAGCGGGAGATTCAACAATGAGCAGTTCTTC.

This clonotype was observed a handful of times. V gene TRBV3-1 combines with J gene TRBJ1-2; weak D call: TRBD1 (6 bases). Germline CDR1 and CDR2: LGHDT and YNNKEL (reference sequence). Deletions cut 3 bases from V and 5 bases from J, with 13 bases between. This CDR3 spans 14 amino acids. The DNA of the CDR3 is TGTGCCAGCAGCCACGGGACACTCCGATATGGCTACACCTTC. Its translation is CASSHGTLRYGYTF.

This clonotype has more than one count but fewer than ten. V is TRBV6-5 and J is TRBJ2-3, with D perhaps given as TRBD1 or TRBD2 (5 bases each). Trimming left V 4 bases short and J 0 bases short, with 14 bases between. CDR3 size: 16 residues. Germline CDR1 and CDR2: MNHEY and SVGAGI. DNA for the CDR3: TGTGCCAGCAGTTGGCGTGGGGACCCTAGCACAGATACGCAGTATTTT. It codes for CASSWRGDPSTDTQYF.

This rearrangement joins TRBV10-2 to TRBJ2-7; 9 nucleotides align to TRBD1. The trim removed 5 bases at V and 5 bases at J, leaving 4 bases unmatched. CDR1 and CDR2 from the germline V gene are WSHSY and SAAADI. The CDR3 runs 13 residues. CDR3 in amino acids: CASSRDRAHEQYF. CDR3 DNA sequence: TGCGCCAGCAGTCGGGACAGGGCCCACGAGCAGTACTTC.

The chain is built from TRBV9 and TRBJ2-1; D gene uncertain. Looked up from germline, CDR1 is SGDLS and CDR2 is YYNGEE. CDR3 size: 13 residues. Trimming took 4 bases from V and 5 from J, leaving 10 bases between them. The CDR3 sequence: CASSFRAHNEQFF. CDR3 bases: TGTGCCAGCAGCTTTAGGGCCCACAATGAGCAGTTCTTC.

This clonotype was detected only a few times. The V call is TRBV5-5, the J call TRBJ2-2; TRBD1 matches 9 bases. V was clipped by 3 bases and J by 2 bases; unmatched bases: 11. CDR1 and CDR2 from the germline V gene are SGHKS and YYEKEE (reference sequence). The CDR3 sequence is 18 residues long. The CDR3 sequence is CASSSAGQGLINTGELFF. CDR3 bases: TGTGCCAGCAGCTCCGCGGGACAGGGCCTCATAAACACCGGGGAGCTGTTTTTT.

The table lists this clonotype with a count of one. The chain links TRBV5-1 to TRBJ2-2; D not resolved. Trimming removed 1 base at V and 6 bases at J, with 10 bases between. Looked up from germline, CDR1 is SGHRS and CDR2 is YFSETQ. This CDR3 has 14 residues. The CDR3 protein is CASSLSLLAGELFF. The CDR3 bases are TGCGCCAGCAGCTTGTCCCTATTGGCCGGGGAGCTGTTTTTT.

This clonotype was detected only a few times. The chain employs TRBV12-3 or TRBV12-4 and TRBJ1-3; D ambiguous. The CDR3 totals 13 residues. V was trimmed by 5 bases and J by 0 bases, leaving 5 bases between them. This CDR3 is CASSRNSGNTIYF. The DNA for the CDR3 is TGTGCCAGCAGTAGAAACTCTGGAAACACCATATATTTT.

This clonotype has only a few counts. The V gene is TRBV20-1, the J gene TRBJ1-3; D uncertain. Trimming shortened V by 1 base and J by 4 bases, and 11 bases separated the two germline ends. Germline V lookup: CDR1 DFQATT, CDR2 SNEGSKA (reference sequence). The CDR3 contains 14 residues. DNA of the CDR3: TGCAGTGCTAGAGCCACAAGCTTGGGAAACACCATATATTTT. Protein sequence: CSARATSLGNTIYF.

This clonotype was recorded many times. The gene calls are TRBV11-2 and TRBJ2-7; D may match TRBD1 or TRBD2 (5 bases each). Trimming stripped 5 bases from V and 4 bases from J, with 18 bases between. There are 15 residues in the CDR3. Germline values: CDR1 SGHAT, CDR2 FQNNGV. The CDR3 DNA reads TGTGCCAGCAGCCGATACCGAGGGGAAGGATACGAGCAGTACTTC. This encodes CASSRYRGEGYEQYF.

A few counts support this clonotype. The rearrangement links TRBV5-6 to TRBJ2-3; tentatively, D is TRBD2 (6 bases). V was trimmed by 2 bases and J by 0 bases, leaving 16 bases between them. The CDR3 contains 17 residues. Germline CDR1 SGHDT, CDR2 YYEEEE. The CDR3 DNA follows: TGTGCCAGCAGCTTTCAGCGGGCTATCTCTAGCACAGATACGCAGTATTTT. This codes for CASSFQRAISSTDTQYF.

The V call is TRBV20-1, the J call TRBJ2-1; D gene uncertain. Trimming took 6 bases from V and 3 from J, leaving 6 bases between them. The CDR3 has 11 residues. Germline V gives CDR1 DFQATT, CDR2 SNEGSKA (reference sequence). The DNA for the CDR3 is TGCAGTGCGGGGTTCTACAATGAGCAGTTCTTC. It translates to CSAGFYNEQFF.